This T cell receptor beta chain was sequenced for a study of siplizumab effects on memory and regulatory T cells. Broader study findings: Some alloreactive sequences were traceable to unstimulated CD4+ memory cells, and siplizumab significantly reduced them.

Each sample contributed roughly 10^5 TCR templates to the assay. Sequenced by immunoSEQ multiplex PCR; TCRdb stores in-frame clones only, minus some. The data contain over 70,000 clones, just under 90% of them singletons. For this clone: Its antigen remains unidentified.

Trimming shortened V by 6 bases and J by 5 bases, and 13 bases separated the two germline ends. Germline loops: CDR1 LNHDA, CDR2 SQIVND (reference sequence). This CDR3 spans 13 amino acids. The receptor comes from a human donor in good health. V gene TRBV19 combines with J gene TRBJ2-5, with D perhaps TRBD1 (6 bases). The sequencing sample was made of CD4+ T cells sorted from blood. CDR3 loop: CASRSGQLETQYF. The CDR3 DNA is TGTGCCAGTAGGAGTGGACAGTTGGAGACCCAGTACTTC.